These T cell receptor beta chains were read from a single sample in a study of breast tumors, draining lymph nodes, adjacent tissues. Each CDR3 protein is one row after TCRdb ran MiXCR on the multiplex PCR reads. This table holds under 150,000 distinct CDR3 sequences, around 20% found once. Sequencing was done on a sample of axillary lymph node tissue. The receptor set was obtained from a female donor with breast cancer. Some clones in this sample may be carry-over from other donors' samples. CDR3s include the opening cysteine and the closing phenylalanine or tryptophan. A D gene is named only where the DNA matches it firmly. Size is omitted from some rows. Given values are once, few, many or a class for expanded clones.

j_gene,abundance,d_gene,v_gene,CDR3nt,CDR3aa
TRBJ2-7,many,-,TRBV19,TGTGCCAGTAGTGTAACAAGGGCGTTCTCCTACGAGCAGTACTTC,CASSVTRAFSYEQYF
TRBJ2-7,many,TRBD2,TRBV7-9,TGTGCCAGCAGCTTAATGCGGGAGAAAAGCGAGCAGTACTTC,CASSLMREKSEQYF
TRBJ2-1,many,TRBD1,TRBV7-6,TGTGCCAGCGATTTAACCCGGGACAGGGGGTACAATGAGCAGTTCTTC,CASDLTRDRGYNEQFF
TRBJ2-5,-,-,TRBV20-1,TGCAGTGCTAGATGTCTCCAAGAGACCCAGTACTTC,CSARCLQETQYF
TRBJ2-5,many,-,TRBV20-1,TGCAGTGCGAGTTGGACGGTCCAAGAGACCCAGTACTTC,CSASWTVQETQYF
TRBJ1-6,-,TRBD1,TRBV27,TGTGCCAGCAGTTTATTCCGGGACAGGGTTAATTCACCCCTCCACTTT,CASSLFRDRVNSPLHF
TRBJ2-7,many,-,TRBV20-1,TGCAGTGCCCATCAGTCTTCCGAGCAGTACTTC,CSAHQSSEQYF
TRBJ2-3,few,TRBD1,TRBV18,TGTGCCAGCTCACCACCGGGGGACAGACGCACAGATACGCAGTATTTT,CASSPPGDRRTDTQYF
TRBJ1-2,many,TRBD1,TRBV7-3,TGTGCCAGCAGTCCAGGGGGCGGCTATGGCTACACCTTC,CASSPGGGYGYTF
TRBJ1-4,many,-,TRBV25-1,TGTGCCAGCAGTGAACCCCGGGCAACTAATGAAAAACTGTTTTTT,CASSEPRATNEKLFF
TRBJ2-3,-,-,TRBV6-6,TGTGCCAGCAGCCCTGGGCTGGGCAGGGCAGATACGCAGTATTTT,CASSPGLGRADTQYF